Each of the 9 T cell receptor beta chains below was sequenced from the same sample in a study of T cell responses to AZD1222 COVID-19 vaccine. TCRdb's table, derived via immunoSEQ multiplex PCR, lists solely in-frame clones and lacks some. The repertoire holds 210,000 or so clones, around 93% seen once, with around 1% in the top ten. Material: peripheral blood, obtained on day 0 of MenACWY control vaccination. The receptors here all came from an adult in good health.

The V and J genes are TRBV11-2 and TRBJ1-6; a possible D gene is TRBD1 (6 bases). CDR1 is SGHAT and CDR2 is FQNNGV in the germline V gene. The CDR3 covers 19 residues. Trimming left V 1 base short and J 5 bases short, with 21 bases between. CDR3 protein: CASSLGSSDPRGHNSPLHF. In DNA form, the CDR3 reads TGTGCCAGCAGCTTAGGTTCTTCCGATCCCAGGGGCCATAATTCACCCCTCCACTTT.

The rearrangement uses TRBV19 and TRBJ2-1; no clear D gene. Trimming stripped 3 bases from V and 0 bases from J, with 9 bases between. This CDR3 region has 15 residues. Germline assignment: CDR1 LNHDA and CDR2 SQIVND (reference sequence). The CDR3 sequence: CASSIGSSSYNEQFF. CDR3 nucleotides: TGTGCCAGTAGTATCGGTTCCAGCTCCTACAATGAGCAGTTCTTC.

The chain carries TRBV3-1 (or the pseudogene TRBV3-2) and TRBJ2-3; D possibly corresponds to TRBD1 (7 bases). V gave up 4 bases and J gave up 8 bases, with 13 bases separating them. Per the germline V gene, CDR1 is LGHDT and CDR2 is YNNKEL (reference sequence). CDR3 size: 13 residues. Written as DNA, the CDR3 is TGTGCCAGCAGCCCCTCGCAGGGGGGTACGCAGTATTTT. It yields the protein CASSPSQGGTQYF.

This clone has just one count. The chain recombines TRBV12-3 or TRBV12-4 with TRBJ1-5; D is perhaps TRBD1 (6 bases). The CDR3 spans 13 residues. V was trimmed by 7 bases and J by 4 bases, leaving 11 bases between them. This chain's CDR3 is CASNPQGNQPQHF. As DNA, the CDR3 is TGTGCCAGCAACCCGCAGGGGAATCAGCCCCAGCATTTT.

J is TRBJ1-6 and V is TRBV3-1 (or the pseudogene TRBV3-2); TRBD1 matches at 8 bases. This CDR3 comprises 14 residues. Looked up from germline, CDR1 is LGHDT and CDR2 is YNNKEL (reference sequence). J was trimmed by 7 bases and V by 4 bases; bases with no gene match: 3. The CDR3 DNA reads TGTGCCAGCAGCCCAGGGGGCCGGAATTCACCCCTCCACTTT. Translation gives CASSPGGRNSPLHF.

The V and J genes are TRBV18 and TRBJ2-3; D unresolved. This CDR3 has 14 amino acids. Germline lookup yields CDR1 KGHSH and CDR2 LQKENI. Trimming stripped 1 base from V and 4 bases from J, with 9 bases between. The CDR3 here is CASSPLREADTQYF. The CDR3, as DNA: TGTGCCAGCTCACCACTGAGAGAGGCAGATACGCAGTATTTT.

This sequence joins TRBV18 and TRBJ1-2, with D perhaps matching TRBD1 (5 bases). The germline V gene encodes CDR1 KGHSH and CDR2 LQKENI. The CDR3 extends over 14 amino acids. V lost 3 bases and J 3 bases, leaving 11 bases between the germline ends. CDR3 protein: CASSPSGGDYGYTF. The CDR3 DNA reads as TGTGCCAGCTCACCCTCCGGGGGTGACTATGGCTACACCTTC.

The chain links TRBV10-1 to TRBJ1-5; possible D gene TRBD1, 5 bases. Germline V gene data show CDR1 as WNHNN and CDR2 as SYGVQD (reference sequence). Trimming cost V 6 bases and J 0 bases, with 12 bases left between them. This CDR3 is 15 amino acids long. CDR3 in DNA: TGCGCCAGCAGGCTTGGGACGGATAGCAATCAGCCCCAGCATTTT. As protein: CASRLGTDSNQPQHF.

This clone was counted a single time. The V and J genes are TRBV7-8 and TRBJ1-2, with 9 bases lining up with TRBD1. V shed 3 bases and J 4 bases; nucleotides not matched to a gene: 6. In germline, CDR1 is SGHVS, CDR2 FQNEAQ. The CDR3 loop spans 15 amino acids. The CDR3 DNA reads TGTGCCAGCAGCTTGCTCTGGACAGGGGCCTATGGCTACACCTTC. Translated, it gives CASSLLWTGAYGYTF.